This entry features one T cell receptor (beta chain) sequence. Only in-frame clones appear in the TCRdb table, and some are missing; sequencing was by immunoSEQ multiplex PCR. The data contain approximately 2,300,000 clones, approximately 90% of them singletons. The study enrolled healthy HIV-negative adults without recent acute infections or vaccinations as donors. Only Caucasian adults living in Nashville, Tennessee served as donors. The sample originates from a study of shared clonotypes between healthy human individuals. As for the study in general: Three plates were used per donor for CD4 naive, three for CD4 memory, two for CD8 naive and one for CD8 memory.

The trim removed 5 bases at V and 3 bases at J, leaving 10 bases unmatched. The CDR3 covers 16 residues. Germline V CDR1 and CDR2: SGHTA, FQGNSA. The rearrangement links TRBV7-2 to TRBJ2-7; 10 bases match TRBD1. The sample comprised naive CD4+ T cells from PBMCs. Subset indicated: CD45RA+ positively selected. The receptor was isolated from a man aged 18 to 29 in good health. Some clones in this sample may be carry-over from other donors' samples. The CDR3 loop reads CASSPDSGTGVYEQYF. The CDR3, as DNA: TGTGCCAGCAGCCCCGACTCGGGGACAGGGGTCTACGAGCAGTACTTC.